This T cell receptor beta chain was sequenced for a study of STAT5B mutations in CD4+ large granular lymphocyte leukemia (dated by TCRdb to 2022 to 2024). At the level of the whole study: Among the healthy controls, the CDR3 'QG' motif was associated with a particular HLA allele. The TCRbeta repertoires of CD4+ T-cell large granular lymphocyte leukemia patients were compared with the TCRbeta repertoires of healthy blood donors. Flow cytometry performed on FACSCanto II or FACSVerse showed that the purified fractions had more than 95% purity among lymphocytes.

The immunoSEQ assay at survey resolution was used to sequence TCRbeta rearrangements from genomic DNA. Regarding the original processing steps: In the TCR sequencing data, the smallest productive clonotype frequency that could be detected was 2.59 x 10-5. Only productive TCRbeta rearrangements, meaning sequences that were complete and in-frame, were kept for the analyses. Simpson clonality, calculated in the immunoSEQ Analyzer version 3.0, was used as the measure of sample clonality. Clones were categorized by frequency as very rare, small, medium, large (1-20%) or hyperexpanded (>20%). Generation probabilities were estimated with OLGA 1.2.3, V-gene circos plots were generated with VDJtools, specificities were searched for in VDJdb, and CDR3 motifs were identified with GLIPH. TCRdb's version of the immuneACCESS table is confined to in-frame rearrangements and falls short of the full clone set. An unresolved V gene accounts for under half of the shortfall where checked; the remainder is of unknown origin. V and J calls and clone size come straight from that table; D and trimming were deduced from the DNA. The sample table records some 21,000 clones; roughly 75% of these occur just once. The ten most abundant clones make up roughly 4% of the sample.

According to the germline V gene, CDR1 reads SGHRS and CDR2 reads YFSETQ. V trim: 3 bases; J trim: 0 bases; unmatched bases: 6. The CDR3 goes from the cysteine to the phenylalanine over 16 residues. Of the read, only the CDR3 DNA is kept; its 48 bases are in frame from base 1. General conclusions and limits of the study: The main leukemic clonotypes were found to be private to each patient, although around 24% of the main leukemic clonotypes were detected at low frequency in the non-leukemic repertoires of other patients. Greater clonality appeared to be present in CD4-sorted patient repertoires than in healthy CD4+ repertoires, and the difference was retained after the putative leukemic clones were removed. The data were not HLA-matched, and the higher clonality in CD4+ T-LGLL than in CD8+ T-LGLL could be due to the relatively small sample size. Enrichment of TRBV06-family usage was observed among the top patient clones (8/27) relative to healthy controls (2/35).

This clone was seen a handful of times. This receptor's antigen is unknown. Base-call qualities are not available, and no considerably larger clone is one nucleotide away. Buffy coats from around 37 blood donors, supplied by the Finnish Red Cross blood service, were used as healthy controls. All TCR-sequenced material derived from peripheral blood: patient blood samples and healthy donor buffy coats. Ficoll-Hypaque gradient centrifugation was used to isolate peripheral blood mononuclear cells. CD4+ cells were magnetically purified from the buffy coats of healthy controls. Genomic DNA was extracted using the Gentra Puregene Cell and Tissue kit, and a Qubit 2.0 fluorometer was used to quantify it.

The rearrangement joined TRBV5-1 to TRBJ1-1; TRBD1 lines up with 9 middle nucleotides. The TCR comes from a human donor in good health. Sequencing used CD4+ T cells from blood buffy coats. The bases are TGCGCCAGCAGCTCCGGGACAGGGATTGTGAACACTGAAGCTTTCTTT. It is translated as CASSSGTGIVNTEAFF.